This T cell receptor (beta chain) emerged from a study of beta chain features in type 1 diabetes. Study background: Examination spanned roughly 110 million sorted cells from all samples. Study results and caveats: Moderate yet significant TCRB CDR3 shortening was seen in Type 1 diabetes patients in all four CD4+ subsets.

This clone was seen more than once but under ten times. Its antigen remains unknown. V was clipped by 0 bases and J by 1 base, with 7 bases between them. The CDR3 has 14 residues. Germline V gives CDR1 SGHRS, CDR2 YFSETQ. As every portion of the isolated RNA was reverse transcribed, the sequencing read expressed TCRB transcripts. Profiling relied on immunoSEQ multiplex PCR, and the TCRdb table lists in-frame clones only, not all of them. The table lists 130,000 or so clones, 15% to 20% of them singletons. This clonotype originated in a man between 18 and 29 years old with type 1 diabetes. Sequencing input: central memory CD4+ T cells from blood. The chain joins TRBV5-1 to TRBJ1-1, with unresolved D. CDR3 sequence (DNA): TGCGCCAGCAGCTTGGAAGCATCGAACACTGAAGCTTTCTTT. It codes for CASSLEASNTEAFF. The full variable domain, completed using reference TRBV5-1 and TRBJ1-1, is KAGVTQTPRYLIKTRGQQVTLSCSPISGHRSVSWYQQTPGQGLQFLFEYFSETQRNKGNFPGRFSGRQFSNSRSEMNVSTLELGDSALYLCASSLEASNTEAFFGQGTRLTVV.